This T cell receptor (beta chain) was sequenced during a study of blood T cell repertoires in COVID-19. Overall study context: Researchers got acute and convalescent COVID-19 samples from the United States, Italy and Spain. PBMCs, B-cell-depleted T cells, or T cells were the source of the cDNA or gDNA that made up the material.

V was pared by 5 bases and J by 1 base, with 9 bases between. In germline, CDR1 is KGHDR, CDR2 SFDVKD. This CDR3 region has 14 residues. Per the authors' pipeline: Scientists estimated how many nucleated cells there were by amplifying reference gene primers. Some clones are missing from TCRdb's copy, which holds only in-frame ones; the method was immunoSEQ multiplex PCR. The D gene and trimming were derived from the DNA, and the V and J assignments and clone size from that table. This table has under 250,000 clones, 80% to 90% appearing once. V usage is TRBV24-1 and J usage is TRBJ2-3; no reliable D call. Specimen: peripheral blood. The receptor was derived from an elderly man with acute or convalescent COVID-19. Here the CDR3 DNA reads TGTGCCACCAGTGCGCCAACGGGCACAGATACGCAGTATTTT. Its translation is CATSAPTGTDTQYF.